Listed below are T cell receptor beta chains from one sample, sequenced in a study of tumor T cells in aggressive B-cell lymphoma. Using immunoSEQ multiplex PCR, the repertoire was profiled, and TCRdb retains in-frame clones only, with some absent. The sample includes about 2,800 clones, 85% to 90% of them seen just once. The sample was tumor tissue. The origin of the receptors is an adult with diffuse large B cell lymphoma. CDR3s include the opening cysteine and the closing phenylalanine or tryptophan. A D gene is named only where the DNA matches it firmly. Only part of the rows carry a size: once, few, many, or a class if the clone is expanded.

J	D	size	V	DNA	CDR3
TRBJ2-1	TRBD1	NA	TRBV5-1	TGCGCCAGCAGCCTGACAGGGACAAATGAGCAGTTCTTC	CASSLTGTNEQFF
TRBJ1-4	NA	NA	TRBV5-1	TGCGCCAGCAGCTCGGGGGGGTTGGCTGAAAAACTGTTTTTT	CASSSGGLAEKLFF
TRBJ2-7	TRBD1	NA	TRBV19	TGTGCCAGTAGTATAGGACACAGGGGGCTGTACGAGCAGTACTTC	CASSIGHRGLYEQYF
TRBJ2-5	TRBD1	NA	TRBV5-5	TGTGCCAGCAGCACCCGGGGACAGGCTAGACTACAAGAGACCCAGTACTTC	CASSTRGQARLQETQYF
TRBJ1-1	NA	NA	TRBV6-5	TGTGCCAGCAAAGGAGGGTGGAAAGCTTTCTTT	CASKGGWKAFF
TRBJ1-3	TRBD1	NA	TRBV18	TGTGCCAGCTCACCGGACAGGGTCCGAGGGAACACCATATATTTT	CASSPDRVRGNTIYF
TRBJ1-6	NA	NA	TRBV19	TGTGCCAGTAGTATGGCTGGACTGTTCCACTTT	CASSMAGLFHF
TRBJ2-7	NA	NA	TRBV13	TGTGCCAGCAGCCCATCCCCGGGTTACGAGCAGTACTTC	CASSPSPGYEQYF
TRBJ2-5	TRBD1	NA	TRBV10-2	TGCGCCAGCAGTGAAATAGGACAGGGGCAAGAGACCCAGTACTTC	CASSEIGQGQETQYF
TRBJ2-3	NA	NA	TRBV11-3	TGTGCCAGCAGCTTAGTAGTGGGCGGTGAGATAGCGACGCAGTATTTT	CASSLVVGGEIATQYF
TRBJ2-3	NA	once	TRBV21-1	TGTGCCAGCAGCACCAGCGGGGTTTCGGATACGCAGTATTTT	CASSTSGVSDTQYF
TRBJ2-7	NA	once	TRBV27	TGTGCCAGCAGTCCTAAGGCGGTGAGCTCCTACGAGCAGTACTTC	CASSPKAVSSYEQYF
TRBJ2-3	NA	NA	TRBV18	TGTGCCAGCTCACCGCTTCAAAGGGGGGATACGCAGTATTTT	CASSPLQRGDTQYF
TRBJ1-5	TRBD1	NA	TRBV10-3	TGTGCCATCAGTGCGGGGACAGCTCCTAATCAGCCCCAGCATTTT	CAISAGTAPNQPQHF
TRBJ1-1	NA	NA	TRBV6-5	TGTGCCAGCCATCAGGCCGGGTTTTCGGAGGGAGCTTTCTTT	CASHQAGFSEGAFF
TRBJ2-1	TRBD2	NA	TRBV4-2	TGTGCCAGCAGCCAGGGACTAGCGGGGGCCTACAATGAGCAGTTCTTC	CASSQGLAGAYNEQFF
TRBJ2-7	NA	once	TRBV5-1	TGCGCCAGCAGCTTGGCAGGCATCTACGAGCAGTACTTC	CASSLAGIYEQYF
TRBJ2-7	NA	once	TRBV9	TGTGCCAGCAGCGCCAATACGGCCACAGGCATCTACGAGCAGTACTTC	CASSANTATGIYEQYF
TRBJ1-4	TRBD1	NA	TRBV5-1	TGCGCCAGCAGCTTTACGGGACAGGGTGGGGAAAAACTGTTTTTT	CASSFTGQGGEKLFF
TRBJ1-1	TRBD1	NA	TRBV4-2	TGTGCCAGCAGGAAGGACAGGGCCAACACTGAAGCTTTCTTT	CASRKDRANTEAFF
TRBJ1-6	TRBD1	NA	TRBV18	TGTGCCAGCTCACCGCTCGGACAGGAGAATTCACCCCTCCACTTT	CASSPLGQENSPLHF
TRBJ1-3	NA	NA	TRBV15	TGTGCCACTAGCAGAGATCAGGCAGGGGTCGGAAACACCATATATTTT	CATSRDQAGVGNTIYF
TRBJ2-5	TRBD1	once	TRBV6-1	TGTGCCAGCAGCGGGACAGGGGGCGCGGAGACCCAGTACTTC	CASSGTGGAETQYF
TRBJ2-7	NA	NA	TRBV5-6	TGTGCCAGCAGCTTAGGCGGACAGACCTATTCCTACGAGCAGTACTTC	CASSLGGQTYSYEQYF
TRBJ2-2	TRBD2	NA	TRBV5-1	TGCGCCAGCAGCCTTGCGGGGGGACGCACCGGGGAGCTGTTTTTT	CASSLAGGRTGELFF
TRBJ2-5	TRBD1	NA	TRBV7-7	TGTGCCAGCAGCTGGCGACAGGGGAGGATGGAGACCCAGTACTTC	CASSWRQGRMETQYF
TRBJ1-2	TRBD1	few	TRBV14	TGTGCCAGCAGTCAATCCACAGGACAGGCTGGCTACACCTTC	CASSQSTGQAGYTF
TRBJ1-6	TRBD1	NA	TRBV18	TGTGCCAGCTCACCATTAGGGGACAGCTATAATTCACCCCTCCACTTT	CASSPLGDSYNSPLHF
TRBJ2-3	TRBD2	NA	TRBV6-4	TGTGCCACAGGAGCGGGGGGGGGCACAGATACGCAGTATTTT	CATGAGGGTDTQYF
TRBJ2-2	TRBD2	NA	TRBV11-2	TGTACCAGCACCCCCGCGGGACTAGCGGGTCCCGGGGAGCTGTTTTTT	CTSTPAGLAGPGELFF
TRBJ2-5	NA	NA	TRBV29-1	TGCAGCGCAGGATCAGGAATTCTGGAGACCCAGTACTTC	CSAGSGILETQYF
TRBJ1-1	TRBD1	NA	TRBV5-1	TGCGCCAGCAGCTCTCGACAGGGGAGGACTGAAGCTTTCTTT	CASSSRQGRTEAFF
TRBJ2-6	NA	NA	TRBV19	TGTGCCAGTAGTACTCTTCAGGGGTCCGGGGCCAACGTCCTGACTTTC	CASSTLQGSGANVLTF
TRBJ1-2	TRBD1	NA	TRBV18	TGTGCCAGCTCACCTTTGGGACAGAAGAACTATGGCTACACCTTC	CASSPLGQKNYGYTF
TRBJ1-6	NA	NA	TRBV9	TGTGCCAGCAGCTCACCCGGGTTAAGGGGTTCACCCCTCCACTTT	CASSSPGLRGSPLHF
TRBJ2-6	NA	NA	TRBV29-1	TGCAGCGTTGAAATCCTCTCTGGGGCCAACGTCCTGACTTTC	CSVEILSGANVLTF
TRBJ1-1	TRBD1	once	TRBV18	TGTGCCAGCTCACCCCTCTCGACAGGGGAAGTTGAAGCTTTCTTT	CASSPLSTGEVEAFF
TRBJ2-2	NA	NA	TRBV18	TGTGCCAGCTCACCCATACCTGGGGCAGGGAAAGCCGGGGAGCTGTTTTTT	CASSPIPGAGKAGELFF